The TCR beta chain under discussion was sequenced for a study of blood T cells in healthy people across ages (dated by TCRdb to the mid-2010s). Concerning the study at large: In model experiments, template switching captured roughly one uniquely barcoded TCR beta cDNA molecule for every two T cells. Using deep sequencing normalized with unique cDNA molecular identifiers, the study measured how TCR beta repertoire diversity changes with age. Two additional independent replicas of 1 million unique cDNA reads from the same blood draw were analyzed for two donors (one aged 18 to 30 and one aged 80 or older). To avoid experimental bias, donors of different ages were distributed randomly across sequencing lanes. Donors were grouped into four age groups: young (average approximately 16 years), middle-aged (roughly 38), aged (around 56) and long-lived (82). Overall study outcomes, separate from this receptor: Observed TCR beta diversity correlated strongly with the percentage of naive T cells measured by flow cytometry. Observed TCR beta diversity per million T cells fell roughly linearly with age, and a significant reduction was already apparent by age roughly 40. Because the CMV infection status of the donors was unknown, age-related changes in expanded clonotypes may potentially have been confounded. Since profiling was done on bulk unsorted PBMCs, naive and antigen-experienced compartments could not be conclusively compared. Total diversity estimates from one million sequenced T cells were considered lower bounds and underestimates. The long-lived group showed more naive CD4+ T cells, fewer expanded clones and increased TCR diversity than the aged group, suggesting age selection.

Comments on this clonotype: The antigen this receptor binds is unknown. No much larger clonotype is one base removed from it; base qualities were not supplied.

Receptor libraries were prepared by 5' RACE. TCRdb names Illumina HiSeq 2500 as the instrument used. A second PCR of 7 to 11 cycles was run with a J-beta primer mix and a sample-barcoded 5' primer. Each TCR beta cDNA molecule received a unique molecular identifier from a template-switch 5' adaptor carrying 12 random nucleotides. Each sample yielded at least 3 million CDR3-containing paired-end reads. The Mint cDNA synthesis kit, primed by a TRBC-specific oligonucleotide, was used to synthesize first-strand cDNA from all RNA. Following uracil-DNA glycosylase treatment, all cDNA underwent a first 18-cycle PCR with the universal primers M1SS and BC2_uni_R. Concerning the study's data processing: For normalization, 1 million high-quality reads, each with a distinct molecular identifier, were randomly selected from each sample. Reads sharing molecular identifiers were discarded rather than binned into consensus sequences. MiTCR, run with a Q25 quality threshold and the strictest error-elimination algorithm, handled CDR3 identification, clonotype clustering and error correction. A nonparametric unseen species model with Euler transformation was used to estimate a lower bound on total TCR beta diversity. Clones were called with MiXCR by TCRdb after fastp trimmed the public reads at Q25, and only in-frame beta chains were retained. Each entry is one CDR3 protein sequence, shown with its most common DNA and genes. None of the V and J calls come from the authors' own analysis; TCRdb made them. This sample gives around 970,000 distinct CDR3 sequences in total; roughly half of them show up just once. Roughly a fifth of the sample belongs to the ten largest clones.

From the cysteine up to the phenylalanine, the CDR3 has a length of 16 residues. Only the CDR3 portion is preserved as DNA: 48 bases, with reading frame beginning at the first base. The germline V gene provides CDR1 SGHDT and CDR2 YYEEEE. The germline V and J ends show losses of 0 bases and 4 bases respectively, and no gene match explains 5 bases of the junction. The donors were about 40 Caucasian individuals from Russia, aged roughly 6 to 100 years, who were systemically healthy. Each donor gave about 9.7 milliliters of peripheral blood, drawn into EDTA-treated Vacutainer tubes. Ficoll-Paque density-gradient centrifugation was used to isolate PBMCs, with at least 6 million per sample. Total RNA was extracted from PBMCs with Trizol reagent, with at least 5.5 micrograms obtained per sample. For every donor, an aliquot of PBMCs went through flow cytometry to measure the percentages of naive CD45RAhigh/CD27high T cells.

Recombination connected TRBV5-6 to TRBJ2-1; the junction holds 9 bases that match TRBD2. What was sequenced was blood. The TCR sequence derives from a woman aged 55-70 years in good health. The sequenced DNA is TGTGCCAGCAGCTTGGAAAGGCTAGCGGGATACAATGAGCAGTTCTTC. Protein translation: CASSLERLAGYNEQFF.